The source of this T cell receptor beta chain is a study of T-cell reconstitution after alpha-beta-depleted transplantation in children. The CDR3 runs to 14 residues. Germline-derived CDR1 and CDR2 are SGHRS and YFSETQ. V was pared by 4 bases and J by 2 bases, with 3 bases of the junction left unmatched. Using unique molecular identifiers, the investigators prepared the TCRbeta library. TCRdb independently ran MiXCR on the PCR reads; one entry per CDR3 protein. Among 280,000 or so distinct CDR3 sequences listed, roughly 12% were seen once. This clonotype was counted at least ten times. Sequencing used peripheral blood, obtained 180 days after TCRalphabeta/CD19-depleted stem cell transplant. The receptor was isolated from a male patient between 2 and 9 years old who had a stem cell transplant for chronic granulomatous disease, so the T cells may come from the graft donor. The chain recombines TRBV5-1 with TRBJ2-7; 10 nucleotides agree with TRBD2. The CDR3 DNA reads as TGCGCCAGCAGCCCCCTAGCGGGAGCCTACGAGCAGTACTTC. Translating gives CASSPLAGAYEQYF. Using reference TRBV5-1 and TRBJ2-7 for the parts outside the CDR3, the full variable domain is KAGVTQTPRYLIKTRGQQVTLSCSPISGHRSVSWYQQTPGQGLQFLFEYFSETQRNKGNFPGRFSGRQFSNSRSEMNVSTLELGDSALYLCASSPLAGAYEQYFGPGTRLTVT.